This T cell receptor beta chain was identified in a study of blood T cell repertoires in COVID-19. Overall study context: Donors in the United States, Italy and Spain gave samples during acute or convalescent COVID-19.

Authors' methods: How many nucleated cells were present was estimated from reference gene primer amplification. TCRdb's copy holds only in-frame clones and misses some; the assay was immunoSEQ multiplex PCR. V and J calls plus clone size are reproduced from that table; the DNA served to infer D and trimming. Among about 150,000 clones listed, around 86% were seen once. Germline assignment: CDR1 MNHEY and CDR2 SMNVEV (reference sequence). The CDR3 consists of 13 residues. The V end lost 5 bases, the J end lost 1 base, and 8 bases lay between the germline ends. The TCR sequence derives from a man aged 80 or over with acute or convalescent COVID-19. The sequenced material came from peripheral blood. The chain employs TRBV27 and TRBJ2-5; tentatively, D is TRBD2 (5 bases). CDR3 region: CASSMSGQETQYF. The CDR3 nucleotides read TGTGCCAGCAGTATGAGCGGCCAAGAGACCCAGTACTTC.